These 22 T cell receptor beta chains were sequenced from one sample in a study of control samples from healthy donors and cancer patients. Here immunoSEQ multiplex PCR was the method, and the copy in TCRdb shows in-frame clones only, minus some. The sample shows 390,000 or so clones, 80% to 95% of them seen only once. The sample consisted of PBMCs. The receptors were gathered from a man aged 40-49 years with head and neck cancer.

J is TRBJ1-6 and V is TRBV28; tentatively, D is TRBD1 (6 bases). The germline CDR1 and CDR2 sequences are MDHEN and SYDVKM. The CDR3 has 13 amino acids. V lost 6 bases and J 6 bases, leaving 9 bases between the germline ends. The DNA for the CDR3 is TGTGCCAGCAGACAGGGAGGTAATTCACCCCTCCACTTT. The encoded protein is CASRQGGNSPLHF.

The table lists this clone with a few counts. J is TRBJ1-2 and V is TRBV10-3, with TRBD1 matching over 8 bases. With 6 bases clipped from V and 5 bases from J, the junction kept 11 bases outside the gene matches. The CDR3 has 15 amino acids. Germline lookup yields CDR1 ENHRY and CDR2 SYGVKD. Here the CDR3 DNA reads TGTGCCATCAGCCAAGGGATGGACAGGGAGTATGGCTACACCTTC. It is translated as CAISQGMDREYGYTF.

The chain has TRBV21-1 and TRBJ1-5. TRBV21-1 is reported as a pseudogene. CDR3 length: 16 residues. CDR3 in amino acids: CASSKDPWTGNQPQHF. CDR3 bases: TGTGCCAGCAGCAAAGATCCCTGGACGGGCAATCAGCCCCAGCATTTT.

The genes are TRBV6-6 and TRBJ1-2; unclear D gene. The germline CDR1 and CDR2 sequences are MNHNY and SVGAGI (reference sequence). V lost 6 bases, J lost 0 bases, and 11 bases lay in between. This CDR3 is 14 amino acids long. CDR3 protein: CASRGFIPNYGYTF. CDR3 nucleotides: TGTGCCAGCAGGGGATTTATCCCTAACTATGGCTACACCTTC.

This clone was observed once. The chain couples TRBV5-4 to TRBJ1-1; D ambiguous. The CDR3 consists of 13 residues. Trimming shortened V by 4 bases and J by 8 bases, and 15 bases separated the two germline ends. Germline V CDR1 and CDR2: SGHNT, YYREEE (reference sequence). CDR3 region: CASSPRPDGEAFF. Written as DNA, the CDR3 is TGTGCCAGCAGCCCCCGGCCGGACGGCGAAGCTTTCTTT.

This chain links TRBV30 with TRBJ2-7, with D possibly being TRBD1 (5 bases). Between the trimmed V and J ends, which lost 0 bases and 1 base, there was a span of 10 bases. CDR3 length: 14 residues. Germline V CDR1 and CDR2: GTSNPN, SVGIG (reference sequence). The CDR3 loop reads CAWSVQQGSYEQYF. CDR3 coding DNA: TGTGCCTGGAGTGTACAGCAGGGATCCTACGAGCAGTACTTC.

The chain carries TRBV20-1 and TRBJ2-2; D gene ambiguous. Germline CDR1 and CDR2: DFQATT and SNEGSKA (reference sequence). This CDR3 is 11 amino acids long. V shed 5 bases and J shed 7 bases, with 8 bases lying between them. The chain's CDR3 is CSALSVGELFF. CDR3 bases: TGCAGTGCTCTCTCGGTCGGGGAGCTGTTTTTT.

J is TRBJ2-2 and V is TRBV11-3; 12 bases match TRBD2. The CDR3 is 15 amino acids. Germline CDR1 is SGHNT and CDR2 is YENEEA. The V segment lost 3 bases and the J segment 7 bases; nucleotides outside the gene matches: 3. For the CDR3, the DNA is TGTGCCAGCAGCTTGGGGGGACTAGCGGGCGGGGAGCTGTTTTTT. Its protein product is CASSLGGLAGGELFF.

V usage is TRBV7-9 and J usage is TRBJ1-5; TRBD1 matches 9 bases. Trimming at V came to 7 bases and at J to 7 bases, leaving 2 bases not matched to a gene. The CDR3 consists of 12 residues. Germline lookup yields CDR1 SEHNR and CDR2 FQNEAQ (reference sequence). This chain's CDR3 is CASTDRGQPQHF. The DNA of the CDR3 is TGTGCCAGCACAGACAGGGGGCAGCCCCAGCATTTT. Drawing the rest from reference TRBV7-9 and TRBJ1-5, the complete variable domain is DTGVSQNPRHKITKRGQNVTFRCDPISEHNRLYWYRQTLGQGPEFLTYFQNEAQLEKSRLLSDRFSAERPKGSFSTLEIQRTEQGDSAMYLCASTDRGQPQHFGDGTRLSIL.

This clone was found a few times. V usage is TRBV16 and J usage is TRBJ2-3; D might be TRBD2 (5 bases). The CDR3 length is 13 residues. Germline V gene data show CDR1 as KGHSY and CDR2 as FQNENV. Trimming shortened V by 10 bases and J by 3 bases, and 14 bases separated the two germline ends. Written as DNA, the CDR3 is TGTGCCACCAACCCGGGGTATACAGATACGCAGTATTTT. This codes for CATNPGYTDTQYF.

The chain carries TRBV6-2 or TRBV6-3 and TRBJ2-7; either TRBD1 or TRBD2 may supply D (5 bases each). CDR3 length equals 15 residues. V was clipped by 2 bases and J by 0 bases, with 11 bases between them. Germline CDR1 MNHEY, CDR2 SVGEGT. CDR3 sequence (DNA): TGTGCCAGCAGTTACATCCCAGGGAGCTCCTACGAGCAGTACTTC. As protein: CASSYIPGSSYEQYF.

The rearrangement joins TRBV3-1 (or the pseudogene TRBV3-2) to TRBJ1-6; D is uncertain. V dropped 4 bases and J dropped 6 bases, with 10 bases sitting between them. Germline CDR1 is LGHDT and CDR2 is YNNKEL (reference sequence). This CDR3 contains 14 residues. CDR3 coding DNA: TGTGCCAGCAGCCCGGGCGGGCGTAATTCACCCCTCCACTTT. Protein product: CASSPGGRNSPLHF.

The chain uses TRBV6-4 and TRBJ1-5, with 7 positions matching TRBD1. The length of the CDR3 is 13 residues. Germline CDR1 MRHNA, CDR2 SNTAGT. Unmatched junction bases numbered 7, after V lost 3 bases and J lost 11 bases. The CDR3 here is CASSEDRDSAQHF. The CDR3 nucleotides are TGTGCCAGCAGTGAGGACCGGGACAGCGCCCAGCATTTT.

Worth noting for this clone: Other DNA sequences from this sample encode an identical CDR3 as well. The chain combines TRBV14 with TRBJ2-2; D is perhaps TRBD1 (5 bases). Trimming took 2 bases from V and 2 from J, leaving 12 bases between them. The CDR3 contains 16 residues. CDR1 SGHDN and CDR2 FVKESK come from the germline V gene. In nucleotides, the CDR3 is TGTGCCAGCAGCCAACGGCAGGGCATCAACACCGGGGAGCTGTTTTTT. Its protein is CASSQRQGINTGELFF.

V usage is TRBV7-9 and J usage is TRBJ1-2; D is undetermined. The germline V gene has CDR1 SEHNR and CDR2 FQNEAQ (reference sequence). The CDR3 runs to 14 residues. V lost 5 bases, J lost 4 bases, and 14 bases lay in between. CDR3 DNA: TGTGCCAGCAGCCACCTGGAGCAGGTCTATGGCTACACCTTC. The encoded protein is CASSHLEQVYGYTF.

The chain has TRBV10-3 and TRBJ1-1; 9 bases agree with TRBD1. Germline lookup yields CDR1 ENHRY and CDR2 SYGVKD. The CDR3 loop spans 13 amino acids. The trim removed 5 bases at V and 3 bases at J, leaving 1 base unmatched. The CDR3 DNA follows: TGTGCCATCAGTACAGGGGGCGACACTGAAGCTTTCTTT. It specifies CAISTGGDTEAFF.

The V and J genes are TRBV7-2 and TRBJ2-3; TRBD2 matches 10 bases. With V trimmed by 4 bases and J by 5 bases, 9 bases remained unmatched. This CDR3 has 16 residues. Germline V gene lookup returns CDR1 SGHTA and CDR2 FQGNSA. In DNA, the CDR3 is TGTGCCAGCAGCTCGGGACTAGCGTCCTTCCGAGATACGCAGTATTTT. Translation: CASSSGLASFRDTQYF.

This chain links TRBV5-5 with TRBJ1-2; TRBD1 matches at 7 bases. The CDR3 extends over 15 amino acids. V gave up 0 bases and J gave up 4 bases; unmatched junction bases: 6. Germline assignment: CDR1 SGHKS and CDR2 YYEKEE (reference sequence). CDR3 protein: CASSLEPGQIYGYTF. CDR3 in DNA: TGTGCCAGCAGCTTGGAACCGGGACAGATCTATGGCTACACCTTC.

The V call is TRBV29-1, the J call TRBJ1-2; TRBD1 aligns across 8 bases. The CDR3 extends over 17 amino acids. V trimming: 4 bases; J trimming: 6 bases; junction bases outside the gene matches: 19. Germline-derived CDR1 and CDR2 are SQVTM and ANQGSEA. CDR3 coding DNA: TGCAGCGTTGGTCGCCTCGGACAGGGAGGGAGTCTAGATGGCTACACCTTC. Translating it yields CSVGRLGQGGSLDGYTF. Full variable domain (missing parts from reference TRBV29-1 and TRBJ1-2): SAVISQKPSRDICQRGTSLTIQCQVDSQVTMMFWYRQQPGQSLTLIATANQGSEATYESGFVIDKFPISRPNLTFSTLTVSNMSPEDSSIYLCSVGRLGQGGSLDGYTFGSGTRLTVV.

This clone was observed a single time. The genes are TRBV19 and TRBJ1-5, with D possibly being TRBD1 (6 bases). This CDR3 contains 16 residues. Germline CDR1 and CDR2: LNHDA and SQIVND (reference sequence). The V gene lost 4 bases and the J gene lost 0 bases, with 13 bases spanning the gap. CDR3 loop: CASSNYQGYSNQPQHF. DNA of the CDR3: TGTGCCAGTAGTAACTACCAGGGGTATAGCAATCAGCCCCAGCATTTT.

J is TRBJ2-7 and V is TRBV11-2; D might be TRBD2 (7 bases). The CDR3 spans 15 residues. The germline gives CDR1 SGHAT, CDR2 FQNNGV. The V end was cut by 7 bases, the J end by 3 bases, with 19 bases between. CDR3 nucleotides: TGTGCCAGCACCCGGGGGAGGGGGGGCCACTACGAGCAGTACTTC. This encodes CASTRGRGGHYEQYF.

The V and J genes are TRBV13 and TRBJ1-3, with 8 bases aligning to TRBD1. Germline V gene sequence: CDR1 PRHDT, CDR2 FYEKMQ (reference sequence). V dropped 5 bases and J dropped 0; count of bases not matched to a gene: 15. This CDR3 has 19 residues. The CDR3 region is CASSPTRLRQGYSGNTIYF. The CDR3 nucleotides read TGTGCCAGCAGCCCAACCCGCCTACGACAGGGGTACTCTGGAAACACCATATATTTT.